This record concerns one T cell receptor (beta chain) sequence. Its specificity is not known. Trimming stripped 0 bases from V and 7 bases from J, with 11 bases between. This CDR3 has 14 amino acids. CDR1 SGHRS and CDR2 YFSETQ come from the germline V gene. This sample is drawn from a study of shared clonotypes between healthy human individuals. On the study more broadly: Serving as donors were two women and a few men, whose ages spanned 18 to 49.

General study findings and limits: Estimated clonotype richness was generally higher in naive than memory subsets. Several donors shared about 5% of their naive CD4 clonotypes.

Sequencing was at deep level. The protocol was immunoSEQ multiplex PCR, while the TCRdb copy is restricted to in-frame clones and leaves out a portion. The sample records roughly 1,100,000 clones, approximately 72% being singletons. The chain has TRBV5-1 and TRBJ2-1; D is perhaps TRBD1 (7 bases). Material: memory CD4+ T cells sorted from blood. The sample's subset: CD45RA-negative fraction. The origin of this receptor is a man aged 18 to 29 in good health. The DNA of the CDR3 is TGCGCCAGCAGCTTGGAGGGGGCGGGAAATGAGCAGTTCTTC. Protein sequence: CASSLEGAGNEQFF.